Below are 6 T cell receptor beta chains sequenced from a single sample in a study of breast tumors, draining lymph nodes, adjacent tissues. Breast cancer patients provided tissue from their axillary draining lymph nodes. In TCRdb, the multiplex PCR reads were re-called with MiXCR into one record per CDR3 protein. The repertoire includes some 130,000 distinct CDR3 sequences, 15% to 20% of them detected once, and around 3.5% sits in the top ten. What was sequenced was axillary lymph node tissue. The receptors come from a female donor with breast cancer. Some clones in this sample may be carry-over from other donors' samples.

The sample holds many counts of this clonotype. This chain connects TRBV20-1 to TRBJ2-3, with 11 bases matching TRBD2. Germline CDR1 and CDR2: DFQATT and SNEGSKA (reference sequence). The CDR3 consists of 17 residues. Germline trimming cut 0 bases from V and 0 bases from J; bases unmatched to any gene: 5. Here the CDR3 reads CSARDMASGGSTDTQYF. The CDR3, as DNA: TGCAGTGCTAGAGATATGGCTAGCGGGGGGAGCACAGATACGCAGTATTTT.

The chain is built from TRBV27 and TRBJ1-5; tentatively, D is TRBD1 (6 bases). Germline assignment: CDR1 MNHEY and CDR2 SMNVEV (reference sequence). V was clipped by 4 bases and J by 7 bases, with 14 bases between them. This CDR3 spans 14 amino acids. CDR3: CASSSIYQGQPQHF. CDR3 nucleotide sequence: TGTGCCAGCAGTTCTATTTACCAGGGGCAGCCCCAGCATTTT.

This clonotype was recorded at least ten times. The chain links TRBV11-2 to TRBJ2-1, with 10 bases aligning to TRBD2. The CDR3 consists of 18 residues. The junction had 9 bases not matched to a gene; V was cut back by 1 base and J by 3 bases. Germline V gene data show CDR1 as SGHAT and CDR2 as FQNNGV. CDR3 sequence: CASSLVRAGGLVYNEQFF. In nucleotides, the CDR3 is TGTGCCAGCAGCTTAGTACGAGCGGGGGGGCTAGTCTACAATGAGCAGTTCTTC.

Many counts were recorded for this clonotype. The rearrangement links TRBV6-1 to TRBJ2-7; D could derive from TRBD1 or TRBD2 (6 bases each). Germline V lookup: CDR1 MNHNS, CDR2 SASEGT. CDR3 length: 14 residues. V was pared by 2 bases and J by 7 bases, with 15 bases between. In DNA form, the CDR3 reads TGTGCCAGCAGTGAATCGGGGGCGAAAGGGGAGCAGTACTTC. Translated, it gives CASSESGAKGEQYF.

This clonotype was seen repeatedly, ten times or more. The chain combines TRBV12-3 or TRBV12-4 with TRBJ2-5; perhaps TRBD1 as D (8 bases). The germline V and J ends were trimmed by 6 bases and 4 bases, with 18 bases remaining between them. The CDR3 extends over 15 amino acids. The CDR3 is CASRLTGGAGETQYF. In DNA form, the CDR3 reads TGTGCCAGCAGACTTACAGGGGGGGCGGGAGAGACCCAGTACTTC.

This clonotype was counted at least ten times. The chain couples TRBV4-1 to TRBJ1-5; D ambiguous. The germline V gene has CDR1 MGHRA and CDR2 YSYEKL. CDR3 size: 16 residues. Trimming removed 2 bases at V and 1 base at J, with 12 bases between. CDR3: CASSQWAAESNQPQHF. Written as DNA, the CDR3 is TGCGCCAGCAGCCAATGGGCGGCCGAGAGCAATCAGCCCCAGCATTTT.